This T cell receptor beta chain emerged from a study of blood T cell repertoires in COVID-19. Across the whole study: Researchers got acute and convalescent COVID-19 samples from the United States, Italy and Spain.

Clones were sequenced by immunoSEQ multiplex PCR, and TCRdb holds only the in-frame ones, with some missing. The sample has about 74,000 clones; roughly four fifths are singletons. The CDR3 contains 19 residues. Germline loops: CDR1 LGHNA, CDR2 YSLEER. J gave up 0 bases and V 1 base, and 11 bases lay outside the gene matches. This sequence originates from a man aged 65 to 79 with acute or convalescent COVID-19. The chain joins TRBV4-3 to TRBJ1-4; TRBD1 matches at 7 bases. What was sequenced was peripheral blood. DNA for the CDR3: TGCGCCAGCAGCCAAGTTCTTATAACAGGGGCCTCAACTAATGAAAAACTGTTTTTT. The encoded protein is CASSQVLITGASTNEKLFF.